Listed below are T cell receptor beta chains from one sample, sequenced in a study of control samples from healthy donors and cancer patients. The data were produced by immunoSEQ multiplex PCR, yet TCRdb's version contains in-frame clones alone and is incomplete. The sample records around 51,000 clones, 88% being singletons. The sequenced sample consisted of PBMCs. These receptors all come from a man in his fifties with head and neck cancer. The CDR3 runs from the conserved cysteine through the conserved F or W. A D gene is named only where the DNA matches it firmly. A clone size is listed for some rows: how often the clone was seen (once, few, many), or a class if it is expanded.

v_gene: TRBV10-3
d_gene: -
abundance: -
j_gene: TRBJ2-1
CDR3nt: TGTGCCATCAGTGAGTCCATCTACAATGAGCAGTTCTTC
CDR3aa: CAISESIYNEQFF

v_gene: TRBV27
d_gene: -
abundance: -
j_gene: TRBJ2-3
CDR3nt: TGTGCCAGCATCAAGCCCGGCGCAGATACGCAGTATTTT
CDR3aa: CASIKPGADTQYF

v_gene: TRBV6-5
d_gene: -
abundance: -
j_gene: TRBJ2-3
CDR3nt: TGTGCCAGCAGTTACGTCGGTTTCACAGATACGCAGTATTTT
CDR3aa: CASSYVGFTDTQYF

v_gene: TRBV11-2
d_gene: -
abundance: -
j_gene: TRBJ2-3
CDR3nt: TGTGCCAGCAGCTTTGGGGGAGATACGCAGTATTTT
CDR3aa: CASSFGGDTQYF

v_gene: TRBV27
d_gene: -
abundance: -
j_gene: TRBJ2-3
CDR3nt: TGTGCCAGCAGTTTACGCAGGTCAGATACGCAGTATTTT
CDR3aa: CASSLRRSDTQYF

v_gene: TRBV11-2
d_gene: -
abundance: -
j_gene: TRBJ2-1
CDR3nt: TGTGCCAGCAGCTTAGTTTACAGGGAAGGGCGAGCCGGCCACAATGAGCAGTTCTTC
CDR3aa: CASSLVYREGRAGHNEQFF

v_gene: TRBV10-2
d_gene: -
abundance: -
j_gene: TRBJ1-2
CDR3nt: TGCGCCAGCAGAGAGACAGGTTACCTCTATGGCTACACCTTC
CDR3aa: CASRETGYLYGYTF

v_gene: TRBV23-1
d_gene: TRBD1
abundance: -
j_gene: TRBJ1-3
CDR3nt: TGCGCCAGCAGTCACCAGGCTCAGTGGATTTGGGGGGACAGGGGGCTAGGCTCTGGAAACACCATATATTTT
CDR3aa: CASSHQAQWIWGDRGLGSGNTIYF

v_gene: TRBV30
d_gene: -
abundance: -
j_gene: TRBJ1-5
CDR3nt: TGTGCCTGGAGTGGCGGGCGAACCGGGCCCCAGCATTTT
CDR3aa: CAWSGGRTGPQHF

v_gene: TRBV7-2
d_gene: -
abundance: -
j_gene: TRBJ2-1
CDR3nt: TGTGCCAGCAGACTAAACAGGGTACCTCGGGATGAGCAGTTCTTC
CDR3aa: CASRLNRVPRDEQFF

v_gene: TRBV5-1
d_gene: -
abundance: -
j_gene: TRBJ2-3
CDR3nt: TGCGCCAGCAGCTCTCTGGAAGGGGATACGCAGTATTTT
CDR3aa: CASSSLEGDTQYF

v_gene: TRBV4-2
d_gene: TRBD1
abundance: -
j_gene: TRBJ1-4
CDR3nt: TGTGCCAGCAGCCAAGTCCGGACAGGGGTTAATGAAAAACTGTTTTTT
CDR3aa: CASSQVRTGVNEKLFF

v_gene: TRBV5-4
d_gene: -
abundance: -
j_gene: TRBJ2-2
CDR3nt: TGTGCCAGCAGCCCCCGGGACGGCCAAACCGGGGAGCTGTTTTTT
CDR3aa: CASSPRDGQTGELFF

v_gene: TRBV28
d_gene: TRBD1
abundance: -
j_gene: TRBJ1-4
CDR3nt: TGTGCCAGCAGTCCCTCCAGAGGGGGCACCAGTAATGAAAAACTGTTTTTT
CDR3aa: CASSPSRGGTSNEKLFF

v_gene: TRBV11-2
d_gene: -
abundance: few
j_gene: TRBJ2-5
CDR3nt: TGTGCCAGCAGCAAACTTCAGGGTGCGGAGACCCAGTACTTC
CDR3aa: CASSKLQGAETQYF